Detailed here is one T cell receptor (beta chain). Antigen unknown. This entry is derived from a study of cytomegalovirus exposure and HLA in healthy donors. Study-wide results and limits: Reports credit the classifier with highly specific, highly sensitive diagnosis of cytomegalovirus status. According to a subsequent analysis, TCR clusters from the first cohort were inclined to appear together in the 110 or so validation repertoires.

The CDR3 runs 16 residues. Trimming left V 0 bases short and J 3 bases short, with 16 bases between. The germline V gene encodes CDR1 SGHDT and CDR2 YYEEEE. Profiled with immunoSEQ multiplex PCR; TCRdb holds only in-frame clones, not every one. The table shows about 260,000 clones, with about 92% occurring only once. The chain is built from TRBV5-6 and TRBJ2-7; D tentatively fits TRBD1 or TRBD2 (5 bases each). This TCR was recovered from a woman aged 25 to 39 in good health and CMV-seronegative. The sample comprised PBMCs. The CDR3 sequence is CASSLGWDETGYEQYF. CDR3 DNA sequence: TGTGCCAGCAGCTTGGGCTGGGACGAGACCGGCTACGAGCAGTACTTC.